The 8 T cell receptor beta chains listed next were all sequenced from one sample in a study of spatial heterogeneity in lung cancer. The sample's time point: sample taken at primary tumor resection. From tumor, nontumor lung or frozen PBMC, whole RNA was taken unsorted for sequencing. One entry per CDR3 protein, called by TCRdb with MiXCR from the 5' RACE reads. This table holds around 4,100 distinct CDR3 sequences, roughly 50% found once. Specimen: PBMCs, collected at surgery. These receptors came from a female donor with early-stage non-small cell lung cancer.

With respect to this clonotype: This beta chain is an unintended read in a library built for alpha chains; its size means little. The V and J genes are TRBV29-1 and TRBJ2-3, with D uncertain. V lost 7 bases and J 8 bases, leaving 16 bases between the germline ends. This CDR3 is 12 amino acids long. Germline CDR1 SQVTM, CDR2 ANQGSEA. The CDR3 region has the DNA TGCAGCGACGGCTCCCCGGCCGGTACGCAGTATTTT. Translating it yields CSDGSPAGTQYF.

This clonotype occurred a few times. The library was prepared for alpha chains; this beta chain is a stray read, so its frequency means little. The chain joins TRBV7-9 to TRBJ2-1, with D possibly matching TRBD2 (6 bases). There are 13 residues in the CDR3. Trimming left V 5 bases short and J 9 bases short, with 14 bases between. Germline V gene data show CDR1 as SEHNR and CDR2 as FQNEAQ (reference sequence). CDR3 region: CASSANSGGEQFF. CDR3 bases: TGTGCCAGCAGCGCTAATAGCGGCGGTGAGCAGTTCTTC.

With respect to this clonotype: With the library built for alpha chains, this beta chain is off target and its frequency is not meaningful. The rearrangement joins TRBV9 to TRBJ2-5; 7 nucleotides agree with TRBD1. CDR1 is SGDLS and CDR2 is YYNGEE in the germline V gene. J gave up 1 base and V 4 bases, and 4 bases lay outside the gene matches. This CDR3 contains 14 residues. CDR3: CASSRGQLQETQYF. The CDR3 DNA is TGTGCCAGCAGCAGGGGACAGCTCCAAGAGACCCAGTACTTC.

In the case of this clonotype: Since it is a stray read in a library aimed at alpha chains, this beta chain has a size that is not meaningful. The V call is TRBV7-2, the J call TRBJ2-1; no definite D call. Germline V gives CDR1 SGHTA, CDR2 FQGNSA. Trimming cost V 1 base and J 15 bases, with 13 bases left between them. This CDR3 contains 12 residues. The CDR3 here is CASSLEGVYTFF. CDR3 bases: TGTGCCAGCAGCTTAGAAGGAGTCTACACGTTCTTC. Together with reference TRBV7-2 and TRBJ2-1, the CDR3 gives the full variable domain: GAGVSQSPSNKVTEKGKDVELRCDPISGHTALYWYRQSLGQGLEFLIYFQGNSAPDKSGLPSDRFSAERTGGSVSTLTIQRTQQEDSAVYLCASSLEGVYTFFGPGTRLTVL.

Details on this clonotype: Since the library was made to target alpha chains, this beta chain is a stray read and its abundance is not meaningful. The rearrangement joins TRBV12-3 or TRBV12-4 to TRBJ2-7; D is unresolved. Trimming cost V 3 bases and J 2 bases, with 11 bases left between them. CDR3 size: 14 residues. CDR3 protein: CASSFPGTTYEQYF. CDR3 nucleotide sequence: TGTGCCAGCAGTTTTCCCGGTACCACCTACGAGCAGTACTTC.

This clonotype was found once. A library made for alpha chains picked up this beta chain off target, so its size means little. J is TRBJ2-6 and V is TRBV5-1, with D possibly matching TRBD2 (5 bases). This CDR3 is built from 14 residues. Germline-derived CDR1 and CDR2 are SGHRS and YFSETQ. V lost 3 bases and J lost 3, with 7 bases in between. In DNA form, the CDR3 reads TGCGCCAGCAGCTCCGCGGGTGGGGCCAACGTCCTGACTTTC. This codes for CASSSAGGANVLTF.

Regarding this clonotype: This beta chain is an off-target read within a library intended for alpha chains, so its frequency means little. The chain uses TRBV5-4 and TRBJ2-7, with no clear D. V was clipped by 6 bases and J by 6 bases, with 4 bases between them. The germline V gene has CDR1 SGHNT and CDR2 YYREEE (reference sequence). The CDR3 contains 9 residues. The CDR3 loop is CASNFEQYF. The CDR3 coding sequence is TGTGCCAGCAACTTCGAGCAGTACTTC.

In the case of this clonotype: The junction departs from the called germline gene at one end, perhaps through a read error. This beta chain was picked up by a library intended for alpha chains and is off target, so its count carries little meaning. The V call is TRBV27, the J call TRBJ2-7; TRBD1 might be the D (6 bases). The germline CDR1 and CDR2 sequences are MNHEY and SMNVEV (reference sequence). The CDR3 is made up of 14 amino acids. DNA of the CDR3: TGTGCCAGCAAGCACAGGGTCGGATCCTACGAACAGTACTTC. Protein: CASKHRVGSYEQYF.